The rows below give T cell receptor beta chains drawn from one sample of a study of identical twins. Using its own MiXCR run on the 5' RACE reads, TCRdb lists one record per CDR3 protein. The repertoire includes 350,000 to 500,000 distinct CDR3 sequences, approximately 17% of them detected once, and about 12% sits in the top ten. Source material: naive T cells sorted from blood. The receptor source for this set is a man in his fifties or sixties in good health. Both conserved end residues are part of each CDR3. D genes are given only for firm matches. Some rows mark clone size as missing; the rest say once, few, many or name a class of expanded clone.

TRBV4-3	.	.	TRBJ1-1	TGCGCCAGCAGCCAAGAAGGCTTCAGTATCAGGGTCTCGGGGACTGAAGCTTTCTTT	CASSQEGFSIRVSGTEAFF
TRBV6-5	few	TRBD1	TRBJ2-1	TGTGCCAGCAGTTACGAGGGGGCTTATGAGCAGTTCTTC	CASSYEGAYEQFF
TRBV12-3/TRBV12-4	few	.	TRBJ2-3	TGTGCCAGCAGTTACAGCGGGCGCACAGATACGCAGTATTTT	CASSYSGRTDTQYF
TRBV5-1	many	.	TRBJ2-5	TGCGCCAGCAGCCGGCGCCCTGGTGCTTTTGTGGAAGAGACCCAGTACTTC	CASSRRPGAFVEETQYF
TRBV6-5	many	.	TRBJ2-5	TGTGCCAGCAGTGACTCGGCAGGGAGAGAGACCCAGTACTTC	CASSDSAGRETQYF
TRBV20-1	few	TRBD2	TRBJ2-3	TGCAGTGCTAGAGGACTAGCGGGGGATTTAGATACGCAGTATTTT	CSARGLAGDLDTQYF
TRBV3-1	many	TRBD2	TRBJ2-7	TGTGCCAGCAGCCAAAGGACTAGCGGGAACTACGAGCAGTACTTC	CASSQRTSGNYEQYF
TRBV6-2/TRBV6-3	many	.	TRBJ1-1	TGTGCCAGCAGTCACGGGGGGGGAGAGCCGAACACTGAAGCTTTCTTT	CASSHGGGEPNTEAFF
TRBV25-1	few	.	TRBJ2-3	TGTGCCAGCAGTTGGACGGCAGATACGCAGTATTTT	CASSWTADTQYF
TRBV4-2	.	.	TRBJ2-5	TGTGCCAGCAGCCAAGTTACGCCCAGAGAGCCCCAGTACTTC	CASSQVTPREPQYF
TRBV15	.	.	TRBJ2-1	TGTGCCACCAGCAGAGATCTCCCAGGCTCCTACAATGAGCAGTTCTTC	CATSRDLPGSYNEQFF
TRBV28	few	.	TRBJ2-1	TGTGCCAGCGGCCGAGAGGACCAACATGAGCAGTTCTTC	CASGREDQHEQFF
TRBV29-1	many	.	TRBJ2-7	TGCAGCGTTGAGGGCCTAGCCTACGAGCAGTACTTC	CSVEGLAYEQYF
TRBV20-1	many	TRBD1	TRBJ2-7	TGCAGTGCTCTCCACCGGACAGGGAAGCGCGAGCAGTACTTC	CSALHRTGKREQYF
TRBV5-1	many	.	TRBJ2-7	TGCGCCAGCAGCCCCGTGGGCGGCTACGAGCAGTACTTC	CASSPVGGYEQYF
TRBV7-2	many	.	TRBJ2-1	TGTGCCAGCAGCCAATGGAGGTCCTACAATGAGCAGTTCTTC	CASSQWRSYNEQFF
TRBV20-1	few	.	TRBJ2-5	TGCAGTGCTAGACAGTACCAAGAGACCCAGTACTTC	CSARQYQETQYF
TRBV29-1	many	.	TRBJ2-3	TGCAGCGTTGAAGTCGGCGGGACCACCTCCACAGATACGCAGTATTTT	CSVEVGGTTSTDTQYF
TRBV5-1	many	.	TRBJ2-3	TGCGCCAGCAGCCCCGATGCAGATACGCAGTATTTT	CASSPDADTQYF
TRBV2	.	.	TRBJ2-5	TGTGCCAGCACATCCAGTCGAAGCGCCCTGGAGACCCAGTACTTC	CASTSSRSALETQYF
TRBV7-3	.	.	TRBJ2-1	TGTGCCAGCAGCCCGGTGGGCGGCTCCTACAATGAGCAGTTCTTC	CASSPVGGSYNEQFF
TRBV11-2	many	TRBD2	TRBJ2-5	TGTGCCAGCAGCTGGACTAGCGGGGGTGGAGAGACCCAGTACTTC	CASSWTSGGGETQYF
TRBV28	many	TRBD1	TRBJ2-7	TGTGCCAGCAGTTTTCGGGCCGGTACAGGGGCCCACGAGCAGTACTTC	CASSFRAGTGAHEQYF
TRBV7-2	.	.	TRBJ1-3	TGTGCCAGCAGCTTAAGTCAGGGGAGGGGAAACACCATATATTTT	CASSLSQGRGNTIYF
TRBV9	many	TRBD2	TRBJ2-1	TGTGCCAGCAGCGTAACCAGCGGGAGTGATGGTGAGCAGTTCTTC	CASSVTSGSDGEQFF
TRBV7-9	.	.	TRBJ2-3	TGTGCCAGCAGCTCCGGGACGACTAGCACAGATACGCAGTATTTT	CASSSGTTSTDTQYF
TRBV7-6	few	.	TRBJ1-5	TGTGCCAGCAGCGCCCTCCCTCCAGGACAATATAGCAATCAGCCCCAGCATTTT	CASSALPPGQYSNQPQHF
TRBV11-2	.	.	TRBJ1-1	TGTGCCAGCAGCTGGGACAAGAACACTGAAGCTTTCTTT	CASSWDKNTEAFF
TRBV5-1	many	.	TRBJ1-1	TGCGCCAGCAGCTTTCAACAGGCGAACACTGAAGCTTTCTTT	CASSFQQANTEAFF
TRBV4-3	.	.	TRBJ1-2	TGCGCCAGCAGCCAAACCGAGACAGATAACTATGGCTACACCTTC	CASSQTETDNYGYTF
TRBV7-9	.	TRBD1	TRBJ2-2	TGTGCCAGCAGCGAACTCGACAGGGGGCCCGGGGAGCTGTTTTTT	CASSELDRGPGELFF
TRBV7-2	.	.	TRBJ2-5	TGTGCCAGCAGTCCAGATCCCCAGGGGACCCAGTACTTC	CASSPDPQGTQYF
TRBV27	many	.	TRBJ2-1	TGTGCCAGCAGTTTGATTGGATTCACTAGCATCAATGAGCAGTTCTTC	CASSLIGFTSINEQFF
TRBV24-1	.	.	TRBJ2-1	TGTGCCACCAGTGATTTATGGCGGGAGCAGTTCTTC	CATSDLWREQFF
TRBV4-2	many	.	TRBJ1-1	TGTGCCAGCAGCAAAGCAGAGAACACTGAAGCTTTCTTT	CASSKAENTEAFF
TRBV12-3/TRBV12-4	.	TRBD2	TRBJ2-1	TGTGCCAGCAGTTTGTGGGGGAGGGCCGCGAATGAGCAGTTCTTC	CASSLWGRAANEQFF
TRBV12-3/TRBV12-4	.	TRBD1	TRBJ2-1	TGTGCCAGCAGGTCACCGGGACAGGGATTCAGCAATGAGCAGTTCTTC	CASRSPGQGFSNEQFF
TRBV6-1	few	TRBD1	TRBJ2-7	TGTGCCAGCAGCGACTGGACAGGTGGCTACGAGCAGTACTTC	CASSDWTGGYEQYF
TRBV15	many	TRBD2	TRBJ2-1	TGTGCCACCAGCAGAGATCCAGGTAGCGGGGCGTCGTTCTTC	CATSRDPGSGASFF
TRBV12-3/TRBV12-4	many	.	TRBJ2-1	TGTGCCAGCAGTCCCTGGGACACCCCTTCCTACAATGAGCAGTTCTTC	CASSPWDTPSYNEQFF
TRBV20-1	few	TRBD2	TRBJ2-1	TGCAGTGCTAGAAGACTAGCGGGAGGTCGGAATGAGCAGTTCTTC	CSARRLAGGRNEQFF
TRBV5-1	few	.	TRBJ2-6	TGCGCCAGCAGCTTAGGCGCCAGCTCTGGGGCCAACGTCCTGACTTTC	CASSLGASSGANVLTF
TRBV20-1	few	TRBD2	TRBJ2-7	TGCAGTGCTAGAGGTACGGGGGGGCCGGCAGGCGAGCAGTACTTC	CSARGTGGPAGEQYF
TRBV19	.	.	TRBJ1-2	TGTGCCAGTAGTATGGAGTACAGGTCCAGCTATGGCTACACCTTC	CASSMEYRSSYGYTF
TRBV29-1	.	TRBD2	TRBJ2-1	TGCAGCGTTACCTCAAACCCTAGCGGGGGGAACAATGAGCAGTTCTTC	CSVTSNPSGGNNEQFF
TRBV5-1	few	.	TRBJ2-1	TGCGCCAGCAGCTTAGCTGAAACCTACAATGAGCAGTTCTTC	CASSLAETYNEQFF
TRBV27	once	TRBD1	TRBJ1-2	TGTGCCAGCAGTTTAGTGGCAGGGGGGAACTATGGCTACACCTTC	CASSLVAGGNYGYTF
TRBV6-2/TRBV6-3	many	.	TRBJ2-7	TGTGCCAGCAGCCGAATCTGGGGGGAATACGAGCAGTACTTC	CASSRIWGEYEQYF
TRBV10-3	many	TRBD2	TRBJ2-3	TGTGCCATCAGTCATGAAACCGGGACTAGCGGTACCACAGATACGCAGTATTTT	CAISHETGTSGTTDTQYF
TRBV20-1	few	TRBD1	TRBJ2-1	TGCAGTGCCCCGGACAGGGAGCCCACCTCCTACAATGAGCAGTTCTTC	CSAPDREPTSYNEQFF
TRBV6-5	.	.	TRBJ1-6	TGTGCCAGCAGTTACCAAGGGGGTCAGACCTATAATTCACCCCTCCACTTT	CASSYQGGQTYNSPLHF
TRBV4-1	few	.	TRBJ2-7	TGCGCCAGCAGCCTCTATGGGGGCCCAACCCTCTCCTACGAGCAGTACTTC	CASSLYGGPTLSYEQYF
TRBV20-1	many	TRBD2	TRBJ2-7	TGCAGTGCTGGAGGGGGACACCGGACTAGCATATACGAGCAGTACTTC	CSAGGGHRTSIYEQYF
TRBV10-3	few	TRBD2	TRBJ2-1	TGTGCCATCACCCGGGGGGGCAATGGTAATGAGCAGTTCTTC	CAITRGGNGNEQFF
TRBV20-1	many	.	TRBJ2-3	TGCAGTGCCGAGATGGGGCGGACACAGTATTTT	CSAEMGRTQYF